What follows describes a single T cell receptor (beta chain). Its antigen is as yet unknown. Germline loops: CDR1 MNHNS, CDR2 SASEGT. The CDR3 consists of 14 residues. With V trimmed by 6 bases and J by 8 bases, 2 bases remained unmatched. This entry is derived from a study of regulatory T cells in long-lasting Graves disease. Overall study findings and caveats: TCR diversity was lower in persistent Graves' patients than in newly diagnosed ones.

Noted time point: persistent/refractory GD, antithyroid drugs over 5 years with positive TRAb. Following extraction of RNA from PBMCs, that RNA was used to make the TCR library. Construction of TCR beta libraries relied on iRepertoire HTBI primers and on Arm-PCR targeting CDR3 regions. MiXCR, run by TCRdb on the multiplex PCR reads, gives a single entry per CDR3 protein. The repertoire includes under 450,000 distinct CDR3 sequences, about a quarter of them detected once, and about a quarter sits in the top ten. The sample here was peripheral blood mononuclear cells (PBMCs), taken when the disease was refractory, from a patient treated with antithyroid drugs. This receptor was taken from a female donor with Graves disease. The rearrangement joins TRBV6-1 to TRBJ1-6; 12 nucleotides match TRBD1. The DNA of the CDR3 is TGTGCCAGCAGGGGACAGGGGGCGTATTCACCCCTCCACTTT. Its protein product is CASRGQGAYSPLHF.